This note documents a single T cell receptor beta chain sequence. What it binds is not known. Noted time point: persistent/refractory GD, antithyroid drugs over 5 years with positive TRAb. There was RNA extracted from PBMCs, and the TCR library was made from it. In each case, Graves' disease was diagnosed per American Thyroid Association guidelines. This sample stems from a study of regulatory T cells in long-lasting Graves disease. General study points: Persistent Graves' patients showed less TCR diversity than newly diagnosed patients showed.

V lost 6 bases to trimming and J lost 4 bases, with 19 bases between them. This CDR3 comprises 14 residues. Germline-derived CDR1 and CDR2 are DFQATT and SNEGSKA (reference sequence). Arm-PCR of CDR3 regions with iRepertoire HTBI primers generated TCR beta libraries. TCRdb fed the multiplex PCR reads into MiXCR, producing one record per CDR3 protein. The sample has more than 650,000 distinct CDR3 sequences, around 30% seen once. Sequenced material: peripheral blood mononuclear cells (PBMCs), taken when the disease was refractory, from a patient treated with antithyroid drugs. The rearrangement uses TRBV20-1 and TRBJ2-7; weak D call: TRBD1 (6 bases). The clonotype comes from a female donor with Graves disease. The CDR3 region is CSAPPVGGKYEQYF. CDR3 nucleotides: TGCAGTGCCCCTCCCGTTGGGGGCAAATACGAGCAGTACTTC.